Presented here are 14 T cell receptor beta chains from one specimen sequenced in a study of human T cells and chemical hapten exposure. TCRdb itself ran the 5' RACE reads through MiXCR, one entry per CDR3 protein. The sample yields 130,000 or so distinct CDR3 sequences, 4.1% seen once. RNA extraction used unfractionated whole blood as the source of total RNA. The receptor set was obtained from a female donor in good health.

This clonotype has more than one count but fewer than ten. The J gene is TRBJ1-1, the V gene TRBV5-6, with D tentatively TRBD1 (5 bases). Deletions cut 2 bases from V and 2 bases from J, with 13 bases between. Germline V CDR1 and CDR2: SGHDT, YYEEEE. The CDR3 totals 15 residues. CDR3 residues: CASSFAGRPNTEAFF. For the CDR3, the DNA is TGTGCCAGCAGCTTTGCAGGGCGTCCTAACACTGAAGCTTTCTTT.

This clonotype was seen repeatedly, ten times or more. V gene TRBV7-9 combines with J gene TRBJ2-3; no definite D call. The germline V gene has CDR1 SEHNR and CDR2 FQNEAQ (reference sequence). CDR3 size: 16 residues. Trimming took off 6 bases at V and 4 bases at J, with 20 bases between the two ends. For the CDR3, the DNA is TGTGCCAGCAGGTCATCCCATACACCTTATCCAGATACGCAGTATTTT. Its protein is CASRSSHTPYPDTQYF.

This clonotype was observed many times. V gene TRBV6-5 combines with J gene TRBJ1-4; a possible D gene is TRBD1 (6 bases). Per the germline V gene, CDR1 is MNHEY and CDR2 is SVGAGI. The CDR3 extends over 15 amino acids. V lost 6 bases and J lost 7, with 18 bases in between. CDR3 loop: CASSLSGQFPEKLFF. In DNA form, the CDR3 reads TGTGCCAGCAGCCTTTCTGGACAGTTTCCTGAAAAACTGTTTTTT.

This clonotype appeared many times. This chain joins TRBV28 and TRBJ1-4, with D possibly matching TRBD1 (5 bases). The CDR3 consists of 18 residues. Trimming took 5 bases from V and 4 from J, leaving 23 bases between them. Looked up from germline, CDR1 is MDHEN and CDR2 is SYDVKM. CDR3 DNA: TGTGCCAGCAGTCCAACCCCTTTGACCGGGACCCTTAATGAAAAACTGTTTTTT. It is translated as CASSPTPLTGTLNEKLFF. The full variable domain, with the rest looked up from reference TRBV28 and TRBJ1-4, is DVKVTQSSRYLVKRTGEKVFLECVQDMDHENMFWYRQDPGLGLRLIYFSYDVKMKEKGDIPEGYSVSREKKERFSLILESASTNQTSMYLCASSPTPLTGTLNEKLFFGSGTQLSVL.

This clonotype was observed a few times. This could be a read error, since a much larger clone is one nucleotide away. The chain combines TRBV20-1 with TRBJ1-6; no reliable D call. Germline V gives CDR1 DFQATT, CDR2 SNEGSKA (reference sequence). The CDR3 is 15 residues long. The V gene lost 5 bases and the J gene lost 9 bases, with 20 bases spanning the gap. The CDR3 spells CSALTRSREGSPLHF. The CDR3 DNA follows: TGCAGTGCTCTTACCCGAAGCCGGGAGGGTTCACCCCTCCACTTT.

This clonotype was found a few times. The genes are TRBV4-2 and TRBJ1-5; no clear D. Germline V gene data show CDR1 as LGHNA and CDR2 as YNFKEQ. V lost 4 bases and J 0 bases, leaving 16 bases between the germline ends. The CDR3 is made up of 17 amino acids. The CDR3 nucleotides read TGTGCCAGCAGCCTTAGGGTTCGGACGGATAGCAATCAGCCCCAGCATTTT. It specifies CASSLRVRTDSNQPQHF.

This clonotype was counted ten times or more. J is TRBJ1-1 and V is TRBV19, with a tentative D call TRBD1 (6 bases). V was trimmed by 3 bases and J by 0 bases, leaving 8 bases between them. Per the germline V gene, CDR1 is LNHDA and CDR2 is SQIVND (reference sequence). The CDR3 extends over 14 amino acids. The CDR3 reads CASSIQGLNTEAFF. CDR3 nucleotide sequence: TGTGCCAGTAGTATCCAGGGGTTGAACACTGAAGCTTTCTTT.

This clonotype showed up many times. The V gene is TRBV14, the J gene TRBJ1-2; possible D gene TRBD1, 6 bases. CDR1 and CDR2 from the germline V gene are SGHDN and FVKESK. V dropped 2 bases and J dropped 8 bases, with 15 bases sitting between them. CDR3 length: 14 amino acids. The CDR3: CASSQSLQGRGYTF. The CDR3 coding sequence is TGTGCCAGCAGCCAATCGTTACAGGGAAGGGGCTACACCTTC.

Remarks on this clonotype: This could be a read error, since a much larger clone is one nucleotide away. The chain carries TRBV12-3 or TRBV12-4 and TRBJ1-2, with a weak D call TRBD1 (6 bases). The CDR3 totals 13 residues. The CDR3 region is CTSSSPGQYGYTF. The CDR3 DNA reads as TGTACCAGCAGTTCCCCCGGACAGTATGGCTACACCTTC.

This clonotype was counted only a few times. The chain joins TRBV7-8 to TRBJ2-1; maybe TRBD2 (5 bases). Looked up from germline, CDR1 is SGHVS and CDR2 is FQNEAQ. The V and J ends lost 7 bases and 11 bases respectively, with 27 bases between them. This CDR3 has 16 residues. CDR3 in amino acids: CASTPAFGVPRRKQFF. The CDR3 nucleotides read TGTGCCAGCACGCCAGCGTTCGGGGTCCCGCGGCGTAAGCAGTTCTTC. The whole variable domain, remainder taken from reference TRBV7-8 and TRBJ2-1, is GAGVSQSPRYKVAKRGQDVALRCDPISGHVSLFWYQQALGQGPEFLTYFQNEAQLDKSGLPSDRFFAERPEGSVSTLKIQRTQQEDSAVYLCASTPAFGVPRRKQFFGPGTRLTVL.

This clonotype has a handful of counts. The chain couples TRBV5-5 to TRBJ1-6; D call uncertain. CDR1 and CDR2 (germline): SGHKS, YYEKEE (reference sequence). V lost 1 base and J 6 bases, leaving 5 bases between the germline ends. The length of the CDR3 is 13 residues. Here the CDR3 reads CASSLMGNSPLHF. The CDR3 DNA reads as TGTGCCAGCAGCTTGATGGGTAATTCACCCCTCCACTTT.

This clonotype was recorded many times. V and J are TRBV7-3 and TRBJ1-1; no clear D gene. There are 14 residues in the CDR3. The ends were cut back, 0 bases at V and 5 bases at J, with 10 bases in the middle. The V gene's germline CDR1 is SGHTA and CDR2 FQGTGA. The CDR3 reads CASSLTHSATEAFF. DNA of the CDR3: TGTGCCAGCAGCTTAACCCATTCCGCGACTGAAGCTTTCTTT.

This clonotype was seen many times. This chain uses TRBV2 with TRBJ1-6; 7 bases agree with TRBD1. Germline lookup yields CDR1 SNHLY and CDR2 FYNNEI. The CDR3 has 14 amino acids. The V and J ends lost 7 bases and 14 bases, in that order; junction bases with no gene match: 14. DNA for the CDR3: TGTGCCAGCATCTCCAACAGGGGAGTTATCACCCTCCACTTT. This sequence encodes CASISNRGVITLHF.

In this sample, this clonotype turned up many times. This chain uses TRBV28 with TRBJ1-3; 9 bases align to TRBD1. The CDR3 contains 16 residues. Germline-derived CDR1 and CDR2 are MDHEN and SYDVKM. The junction had 5 bases not matched to a gene; V was cut back by 4 bases and J by 1 base. In DNA form, the CDR3 reads TGTGCCAGCAGTTCCCCGGGACAGGGATCTGGAAACACCATATATTTT. Amino acid sequence: CASSSPGQGSGNTIYF.